This T cell receptor (beta chain) stems from a study of OX40 agonist ivuxolimab in advanced cancers. TCRdb's copy holds only in-frame clones and misses some; the assay was immunoSEQ multiplex PCR. Of 75,000 to 90,000 clones in the sample, 75% to 90% were seen once. Germline CDR1 is MNHEY and CDR2 is SMNVEV (reference sequence). This CDR3 region has 16 residues. The ends lost 5 bases at V and 4 bases at J; junction bases unmatched: 3. This sequence was found in an adult with an advanced solid tumor such as melanoma, head and neck, liver or kidney cancer. The J gene is TRBJ2-2, the V gene TRBV27; 14 bases fit TRBD2. The material was CD4+ or CD8+ T cells sorted from blood, obtained in a trial of the OX40 agonist ivuxolimab. This CDR3 is CASSMGLAGATGELFF. The CDR3 nucleotides read TGTGCCAGCAGTATGGGACTAGCGGGGGCCACCGGGGAGCTGTTTTTT.